This T cell receptor (beta chain) is from a study of cytotoxic CD8 clonotypes in ibrutinib-treated CLL. Overall study context: Response sampling took place at median around 12 months of treatment, range 6 to 36.

On this clone: Antigen: not known.

The repertoire was sequenced with immunoSEQ multiplex PCR; TCRdb's copy has only in-frame clones and lacks some. This sample has about 300,000 clones, with more than 70% found just once. CDR3 length: 15 amino acids. With 0 bases removed from V and 10 bases from J, the gap between germline ends came to 18 bases. Germline V lookup: CDR1 SQVTM, CDR2 ANQGSEA. Overall study results and limits: Baseline-level clonality went beyond age-matched healthy donors and moved in step with circulating CD8+ T-cell counts.

Material: PBMCs, obtained at disease progression, from a patient treated with ibrutinib. The chain is built from TRBV29-1 and TRBJ1-4; tentative D call: TRBD1 (5 bases). The sequence was obtained from a human donor with chronic lymphocytic leukemia. The CDR3 loop reads CSVEEAGTPLGKLFF. CDR3 DNA: TGCAGCGTTGAAGAAGCCGGGACTCCTCTGGGAAAACTGTTTTTT.